These 12 T cell receptor beta chains originate from one sample sequenced in a study of T cell responses to AZD1222 COVID-19 vaccine. This table comes from immunoSEQ multiplex PCR, and its TCRdb copy is limited to in-frame clones, with some not included. The data show about 79,000 clones, around 82% seen once. The input for sequencing was peripheral blood, taken on day 0 of AZD1222 vaccination. The receptors originated from an adult in good health.

The rearrangement uses TRBV9 and TRBJ2-6; D may be TRBD2 (5 bases). This CDR3 contains 17 residues. From germline, CDR1 is SGDLS and CDR2 YYNGEE. V lost 0 bases and J 2 bases, leaving 12 bases between the germline ends. For the CDR3, the DNA is TGTGCCAGCAGCGTAGAGGGAGAGGGTGCTGGGGCCAACGTCCTGACTTTC. Amino acid sequence: CASSVEGEGAGANVLTF.

The V call is TRBV5-1, the J call TRBJ1-3; TRBD1 agrees at 9 bases. The CDR3 sequence is 17 residues long. The junction had 6 bases not matched to a gene; V was cut back by 0 bases and J by 2 bases. Germline lookup yields CDR1 SGHRS and CDR2 YFSETQ. The CDR3 loop reads CASSLAGTGFAGNTIYF. CDR3 sequence (DNA): TGCGCCAGCAGCTTGGCTGGGACAGGGTTTGCTGGAAACACCATATATTTT. The full variable domain, with the rest looked up from reference TRBV5-1 and TRBJ1-3, is KAGVTQTPRYLIKTRGQQVTLSCSPISGHRSVSWYQQTPGQGLQFLFEYFSETQRNKGNFPGRFSGRQFSNSRSEMNVSTLELGDSALYLCASSLAGTGFAGNTIYFGEGSWLTVV.

This chain uses TRBV5-1 with TRBJ2-1, with 9 positions matching TRBD2. Germline CDR1 is SGHRS and CDR2 is YFSETQ. The CDR3 has 16 amino acids. V gave up 2 bases and J gave up 1 base; unmatched junction bases: 4. This chain's CDR3 is CASSLSSGISYNEQFF. DNA of the CDR3: TGCGCCAGCAGCTTATCTAGCGGGATATCCTACAATGAGCAGTTCTTC.

With regard to this clone: Other DNA sequences in the sample encode the same CDR3. This chain links TRBV27 with TRBJ2-7; no clear D gene. Germline-derived CDR1 and CDR2 are MNHEY and SMNVEV (reference sequence). This CDR3 has 14 amino acids. With 0 bases removed from V and 0 bases from J, the gap between germline ends came to 6 bases. CDR3 amino acids: CASSLSGSSYEQYF. CDR3 DNA: TGTGCCAGCAGTTTATCTGGAAGCTCCTACGAGCAGTACTTC.

CDR3 sequence: CASSELNTGELFF. The DNA of the CDR3 is TGTGCCAGCAGTGAGCTTAACACCGGGGAGCTGTTTTTT. The J gene is TRBJ2-2, the V gene TRBV6-1; D not resolved. V was cut by 3 bases and J by 2 bases, with 4 bases left in between. This CDR3 spans 13 amino acids. The V gene's germline CDR1 is MNHNS and CDR2 SASEGT.

The genes are TRBV29-1 and TRBJ1-2; 7 nucleotides agree with TRBD1. The germline V gene has CDR1 SQVTM and CDR2 ANQGSEA. The CDR3 spans 13 residues. With V trimmed by 5 bases and J by 3 bases, 6 bases remained unmatched. The CDR3 reads CSVRRGVDYGYTF. CDR3 nucleotide sequence: TGCAGCGTTCGCAGGGGGGTTGACTATGGCTACACCTTC.

This clone has just one count. This chain joins TRBV28 and TRBJ2-3; tentatively, D is TRBD1 or TRBD2 (5 bases each). V was shortened by 8 bases and J by 6 bases, with 6 bases between the two germline ends. The CDR3 has 10 residues. Looked up from germline, CDR1 is MDHEN and CDR2 is SYDVKM. This CDR3 is CASWGDTQYF. Written as DNA, the CDR3 is TGTGCCAGCTGGGGGGATACGCAGTATTTT. The variable domain in full, with the rest retrieved from reference TRBV28 and TRBJ2-3, is DVKVTQSSRYLVKRTGEKVFLECVQDMDHENMFWYRQDPGLGLRLIYFSYDVKMKEKGDIPEGYSVSREKKERFSLILESASTNQTSMYLCASWGDTQYFGPGTRLTVL.

This rearrangement joins TRBV2 to TRBJ1-3; the D is unclear. V shed 1 base and J shed 1 base, with 8 bases lying between them. CDR3 length: 15 residues. The germline V gene has CDR1 SNHLY and CDR2 FYNNEI. The CDR3 sequence: CASSEGGTSGNTIYF. DNA for the CDR3: TGTGCCAGCAGTGAAGGGGGAACTTCTGGAAACACCATATATTTT.

The chain combines TRBV5-1 with TRBJ1-6, with unresolved D. Germline V gene data show CDR1 as SGHRS and CDR2 as YFSETQ. The CDR3 is 16 residues long. Trimming shortened V by 3 bases and J by 7 bases, and 17 bases separated the two germline ends. CDR3 amino acids: CASSSVVGSGNSPLHF. The DNA for the CDR3 is TGCGCCAGCAGCTCTGTAGTCGGGTCGGGCAATTCACCCCTCCACTTT.

The rearrangement links TRBV28 to TRBJ2-1, with 8 nucleotides matching TRBD1. The junction had 7 bases not matched to a gene; V was cut back by 6 bases and J by 6 bases. CDR1 is MDHEN, CDR2 SYDVKM, per germline. The CDR3 has 14 amino acids. In DNA form, the CDR3 reads TGTGCCAGCAGCCCGGCAACAGGGGGCAATGAGCAGTTCTTC. Amino acids: CASSPATGGNEQFF.

The chain carries TRBV6-5 and TRBJ1-6; D unclear. CDR3 length equals 15 residues. Germline V gene sequence: CDR1 MNHEY, CDR2 SVGAGI. Trimming removed 4 bases from V and 6 bases from J, with 13 bases in between. The CDR3 sequence is CASSSPAGVNSPLHF. CDR3 bases: TGTGCCAGCAGTTCGCCGGCAGGCGTTAATTCACCCCTCCACTTT.

The rearrangement uses TRBV27 and TRBJ1-1, with 9 bases lining up with TRBD1. V gave up 2 bases and J gave up 7 bases; unmatched junction bases: 14. The CDR3 runs to 17 residues. Per the germline V gene, CDR1 is MNHEY and CDR2 is SMNVEV (reference sequence). CDR3 sequence reads: CASSLRGQGLVAVEAFF. The CDR3 coding sequence is TGTGCCAGCAGTTTAAGGGGACAGGGACTGGTCGCGGTTGAAGCTTTCTTT.